The 7 T cell receptor beta chains listed next were all sequenced from one sample in a study of blood T cell repertoires in COVID-19. TCRdb's copy holds only in-frame clones and misses some; the assay was immunoSEQ multiplex PCR. The sample shows about 100,000 clones, 71% of them seen only once. The sample consisted of peripheral blood. The receptor set was obtained from a woman in her thirties or forties with acute or convalescent COVID-19.

The chain is built from TRBV21-1 and TRBJ1-1; TRBD1 is the table's D call and was not checked against the DNA. TRBV21-1 is shown as a pseudogene. The CDR3 sequence is 15 residues long. Here the CDR3 reads CASSVWTGVNTEAFF. The DNA for the CDR3 is TGTGCCAGCAGCGTTTGGACAGGTGTGAACACTGAAGCTTTCTTT.

This chain links TRBV25-1 with TRBJ2-2; D perhaps matches TRBD1 (7 bases). V dropped 5 bases and J dropped 4 bases, with 14 bases sitting between them. CDR1 is MGHDK, CDR2 SYGVNS, per germline. The CDR3 totals 15 residues. The CDR3: CASSRQGGATGELFF. The CDR3 nucleotides read TGTGCCAGCAGTCGGCAGGGGGGCGCCACCGGGGAGCTGTTTTTT.

The chain recombines TRBV30 with TRBJ2-7, with no clear D. The J call may be wrong; the DNA end is better matched by TRBJ2-5. Germline V gene lookup returns CDR1 GTSNPN and CDR2 SVGIG (reference sequence). CDR3 length: 14 amino acids. Here the CDR3 DNA reads TGTGCCTGGAGTGGTAAACCGGTTGGGGAGACCCAGTACTTC. Translated, it gives CAWSGKPVGETQYF.

The chain combines TRBV29-1 with TRBJ2-3, with 16 bases that match TRBD2. Germline lookup yields CDR1 SQVTM and CDR2 ANQGSEA. V dropped 6 bases and J dropped 5; count of bases not matched to a gene: 5. The CDR3 runs 15 residues. CDR3 residues: CSVGTSGGAGDTQYF. The CDR3, as DNA: TGCAGCGTCGGGACTAGCGGGGGGGCAGGAGATACGCAGTATTTT.

The V gene is TRBV12-2, the J gene TRBJ1-2. TRBV12-2 is annotated as a pseudogene. The CDR3 sequence is 11 residues long. CDR3 residues: CAIMLREGYTF. CDR3 coding DNA: TGTGCAATCATGCTGAGGGAGGGCTACACCTTC.

A few counts support this clone. Distinct nucleotide sequences in the sample also encode this CDR3. V usage is TRBV24-1 and J usage is TRBJ2-3, with D unresolved. Germline V lookup: CDR1 KGHDR, CDR2 SFDVKD. Trimming removed 1 base from V and 1 base from J, with 11 bases in between. This CDR3 has 16 residues. CDR3 bases: TGTGCCACCAGTGATTTACGGTTTGCGGGCACAGATACGCAGTATTTT. Residues: CATSDLRFAGTDTQYF.

This clone was observed a few times. Here the CDR3 DNA reads TGCAGCGTTGAAGAAGTCAGCCAGGCGTACTATGGCTACACCTTC. Amino acid sequence: CSVEEVSQAYYGYTF. The chain recombines TRBV29-1 with TRBJ1-2; D not certain. The CDR3 is made up of 15 amino acids. V gave up 0 bases and J gave up 3 bases, with 14 bases separating them. The germline V gene has CDR1 SQVTM and CDR2 ANQGSEA.